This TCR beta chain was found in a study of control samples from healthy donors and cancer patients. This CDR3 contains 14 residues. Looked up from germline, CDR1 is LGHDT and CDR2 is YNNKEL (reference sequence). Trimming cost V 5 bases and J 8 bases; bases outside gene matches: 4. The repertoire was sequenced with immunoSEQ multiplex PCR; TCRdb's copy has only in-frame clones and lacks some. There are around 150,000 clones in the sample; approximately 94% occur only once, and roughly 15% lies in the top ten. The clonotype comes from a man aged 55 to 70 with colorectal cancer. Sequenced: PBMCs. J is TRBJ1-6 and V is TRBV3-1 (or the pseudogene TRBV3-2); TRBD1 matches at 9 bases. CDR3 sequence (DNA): TGTGCCAGCAGCGCCCGGGACAGGGATTCACCCCTCCACTTT. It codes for CASSARDRDSPLHF.